These T cell receptor beta chains were read from a single sample in a study of regulatory T cells in long-lasting Graves disease. TCRdb processed the multiplex PCR reads anew with MiXCR; each CDR3 protein has one entry. The sample consists of around 430,000 distinct CDR3 sequences, 20% to 25% of them appearing once. Sequencing used peripheral blood mononuclear cells (PBMCs), obtained when the disease was refractory, from a patient treated with antithyroid drugs. All receptors derive from a female donor with Graves disease. Each CDR3 is given with its conserved first and last residue. A D gene is named only where the DNA matches it firmly. Clone size is shown for a subset of rows, as once, few, many or a class of expanded clone.

clone size: -; J gene: TRBJ1-1; V gene: TRBV7-2; D gene: -; CDR3 protein: CASSLGLSNTEAFF; CDR3 DNA: TGTGCCAGCAGCTTAGGGTTATCGAACACTGAAGCTTTCTTT
clone size: many; J gene: TRBJ2-7; V gene: TRBV7-2; D gene: -; CDR3 protein: CASSLLLGAHEQYF; CDR3 DNA: TGTGCCAGCAGCTTACTACTGGGGGCCCACGAGCAGTACTTC
clone size: many; J gene: TRBJ1-2; V gene: TRBV20-1; D gene: -; CDR3 protein: CSARVTRTSYGYTF; CDR3 DNA: TGCAGTGCTAGAGTCACCAGGACCTCCTATGGCTACACCTTC
clone size: few; J gene: TRBJ1-5; V gene: TRBV20-1; D gene: TRBD1; CDR3 protein: CSARLAPGTGGYSNQPQHF; CDR3 DNA: TGCAGTGCTAGATTGGCCCCCGGGACAGGGGGATATAGCAATCAGCCCCAGCATTTT
clone size: -; J gene: TRBJ1-5; V gene: TRBV19; D gene: TRBD1; CDR3 protein: CASCRTGQFNQPQHF; CDR3 DNA: TGTGCCAGTTGCCGGACAGGGCAGTTTAATCAGCCCCAGCATTTT
clone size: few; J gene: TRBJ2-1; V gene: TRBV12-5; D gene: TRBD2; CDR3 protein: CASGPGTSVSNEQFF; CDR3 DNA: TGTGCTAGTGGACCCGGGACTAGCGTCTCCAATGAGCAGTTCTTC
clone size: -; J gene: TRBJ1-4; V gene: TRBV12-3/TRBV12-4; D gene: -; CDR3 protein: CASSQTGTRGEKLFF; CDR3 DNA: TGTGCCAGCAGCCAAACAGGGACCCGCGGTGAAAAACTGTTTTTT
clone size: many; J gene: TRBJ1-6; V gene: TRBV7-2; D gene: -; CDR3 protein: CASSWVNSPLHF; CDR3 DNA: TGTGCCAGCAGCTGGGTTAATTCACCCCTCCACTTT
clone size: -; J gene: TRBJ2-3; V gene: TRBV4-3; D gene: -; CDR3 protein: CASSQEEQGTDTQYF; CDR3 DNA: TGCGCCAGCAGCCAAGAAGAGCAAGGCACAGATACGCAGTATTTT
clone size: -; J gene: TRBJ1-1; V gene: TRBV11-2; D gene: -; CDR3 protein: CASSSHIQGGAEAFF; CDR3 DNA: TGTGCCAGCAGCTCCCACATACAGGGAGGCGCTGAAGCTTTCTTT
clone size: many; J gene: TRBJ1-5; V gene: TRBV2; D gene: -; CDR3 protein: CASSEGGDSQPQHF; CDR3 DNA: TGTGCCAGCAGTGAGGGGGGAGATAGTCAGCCCCAGCATTTT
clone size: -; J gene: TRBJ2-6; V gene: TRBV10-3; D gene: -; CDR3 protein: CAIRGSGAGGANVLTF; CDR3 DNA: TGTGCCATCAGAGGATCGGGGGCAGGTGGGGCCAACGTCCTGACTTTC
clone size: -; J gene: TRBJ1-2; V gene: TRBV14; D gene: -; CDR3 protein: CASSQGATDLYGYTF; CDR3 DNA: TGTGCCAGCAGCCAAGGTGCGACAGACCTCTATGGCTACACCTTC
clone size: many; J gene: TRBJ1-4; V gene: TRBV12-3/TRBV12-4; D gene: TRBD1; CDR3 protein: CASSPGQPNEKLFF; CDR3 DNA: TGTGCCAGCAGCCCGGGACAGCCTAATGAAAAACTGTTTTTT
clone size: many; J gene: TRBJ1-2; V gene: TRBV28; D gene: -; CDR3 protein: CASSFLGGSYGYTF; CDR3 DNA: TGTGCCAGCAGCTTCCTGGGGGGTAGCTATGGCTACACCTTC
clone size: -; J gene: TRBJ2-1; V gene: TRBV7-2; D gene: -; CDR3 protein: CASSPRTGLGQQFF; CDR3 DNA: TGTGCCAGCAGCCCCAGGACTGGACTCGGGCAGCAGTTCTTC
clone size: few; J gene: TRBJ2-7; V gene: TRBV6-1; D gene: -; CDR3 protein: CASTTADKTYEQYF; CDR3 DNA: TGTGCCAGCACCACAGCCGACAAAACCTACGAGCAGTACTTC
clone size: few; J gene: TRBJ2-2; V gene: TRBV24-1; D gene: TRBD1; CDR3 protein: CATSERDRETGELFF; CDR3 DNA: TGTGCCACCAGTGAAAGGGACAGGGAAACCGGGGAGCTGTTTTTT
clone size: -; J gene: TRBJ1-2; V gene: TRBV10-3; D gene: -; CDR3 protein: CAISLGPERGITNYGYTF; CDR3 DNA: TGTGCCATCAGTCTAGGTCCGGAGAGGGGCATCACTAACTATGGCTACACCTTC
clone size: few; J gene: TRBJ2-3; V gene: TRBV20-1; D gene: TRBD2; CDR3 protein: CSGLAGDLDTQYF; CDR3 DNA: TGCAGTGGACTAGCGGGGGACTTAGATACGCAGTATTTT
clone size: few; J gene: TRBJ2-1; V gene: TRBV20-1; D gene: -; CDR3 protein: CSARAQGLEQFF; CDR3 DNA: TGCAGTGCTAGGGCCCAGGGGCTTGAGCAGTTCTTC
clone size: many; J gene: TRBJ2-7; V gene: TRBV6-1; D gene: -; CDR3 protein: CASSPQGRLVEQYF; CDR3 DNA: TGTGCCAGCAGTCCACAGGGTAGGCTAGTCGAGCAGTACTTC
clone size: many; J gene: TRBJ1-5; V gene: TRBV27; D gene: -; CDR3 protein: CASSLSWGQPQHF; CDR3 DNA: TGTGCCAGCAGTTTATCTTGGGGTCAGCCCCAGCATTTT
clone size: many; J gene: TRBJ2-7; V gene: TRBV20-1; D gene: TRBD2; CDR3 protein: CSAPLAGWEQYF; CDR3 DNA: TGCAGTGCCCCTCTAGCGGGCTGGGAGCAGTACTTC
clone size: few; J gene: TRBJ2-7; V gene: TRBV30; D gene: TRBD2; CDR3 protein: CAWSTGTSGSYEQYF; CDR3 DNA: TGTGCCTGGAGTACAGGGACTAGCGGGAGTTACGAGCAGTACTTC
clone size: -; J gene: TRBJ1-1; V gene: TRBV2; D gene: TRBD1; CDR3 protein: CASSGNTGEVAFF; CDR3 DNA: TGTGCCAGCAGCGGAAACACAGGGGAGGTAGCTTTCTTT
clone size: many; J gene: TRBJ1-4; V gene: TRBV19; D gene: TRBD1; CDR3 protein: CASSGRTGGFEKLFF; CDR3 DNA: TGTGCCAGTAGTGGAAGGACAGGGGGGTTTGAAAAACTGTTTTTT
clone size: few; J gene: TRBJ2-6; V gene: TRBV7-9; D gene: -; CDR3 protein: CASSFNRISGANVLTF; CDR3 DNA: TGTGCCAGCAGCTTTAACCGAATCTCTGGGGCCAACGTCCTGACTTTC
clone size: few; J gene: TRBJ2-5; V gene: TRBV7-2; D gene: -; CDR3 protein: CASSLDPTVETQYF; CDR3 DNA: TGTGCCAGCAGCTTAGACCCGACGGTGGAGACCCAGTACTTC
clone size: many; J gene: TRBJ2-7; V gene: TRBV28; D gene: -; CDR3 protein: CASTGTWSGEQYF; CDR3 DNA: TGTGCCAGCACTGGGACCTGGTCTGGGGAGCAGTACTTC
clone size: -; J gene: TRBJ2-3; V gene: TRBV2; D gene: -; CDR3 protein: CASMRRGGGDTQYF; CDR3 DNA: TGTGCCAGCATGAGGAGGGGCGGTGGAGATACGCAGTATTTT
clone size: -; J gene: TRBJ2-3; V gene: TRBV20-1; D gene: -; CDR3 protein: CSATGVSTDTQYF; CDR3 DNA: TGCAGTGCGACTGGGGTTAGCACAGATACGCAGTATTTT
clone size: -; J gene: TRBJ1-6; V gene: TRBV7-9; D gene: TRBD1; CDR3 protein: CASSSRTGRYNSPLHF; CDR3 DNA: TGTGCCAGCAGCTCCCGGACAGGGAGGTATAATTCACCCCTCCACTTT
clone size: many; J gene: TRBJ2-7; V gene: TRBV6-2/TRBV6-3; D gene: -; CDR3 protein: CASSSGIPYEQYF; CDR3 DNA: TGTGCCAGCAGTTCAGGGATCCCCTACGAGCAGTACTTC
clone size: -; J gene: TRBJ2-2; V gene: TRBV30; D gene: -; CDR3 protein: CAWKTTNTGELFF; CDR3 DNA: TGTGCCTGGAAAACCACGAACACCGGGGAGCTGTTTTTT
clone size: many; J gene: TRBJ1-1; V gene: TRBV5-5; D gene: -; CDR3 protein: CASSLWSTTEAFF; CDR3 DNA: TGTGCCAGCAGCTTGTGGTCTACGACTGAAGCTTTCTTT
clone size: -; J gene: TRBJ2-5; V gene: TRBV5-1; D gene: -; CDR3 protein: CASSPIVGGETQYF; CDR3 DNA: TGCGCCAGCAGCCCCATCGTTGGGGGAGAGACCCAGTACTTC
clone size: many; J gene: TRBJ1-1; V gene: TRBV2; D gene: -; CDR3 protein: CASRAEQMNTEAFF; CDR3 DNA: TGTGCCAGCAGGGCAGAACAGATGAACACTGAAGCTTTCTTT
clone size: many; J gene: TRBJ1-1; V gene: TRBV11-2; D gene: -; CDR3 protein: CASSLISGFAEAFF; CDR3 DNA: TGTGCCAGCAGCTTAATATCAGGGTTCGCTGAAGCTTTCTTT
clone size: -; J gene: TRBJ1-1; V gene: TRBV3-2; D gene: -; CDR3 protein: CASSQDFRPRVNTEAFF; CDR3 DNA: TGTGCCAGCAGCCAAGATTTCCGGCCCAGGGTGAACACTGAAGCTTTCTTT
clone size: once; J gene: TRBJ1-2; V gene: TRBV20-1; D gene: -; CDR3 protein: CSARGLIPYGYTF; CDR3 DNA: TGCAGTGCTAGAGGCCTGATCCCCTATGGCTACACCTTC
clone size: -; J gene: TRBJ1-1; V gene: TRBV20-1; D gene: TRBD1; CDR3 protein: CSASRSGGFTEAFF; CDR3 DNA: TGCAGTGCTAGCCGTTCAGGGGGCTTCACTGAAGCTTTCTTT
clone size: -; J gene: TRBJ1-1; V gene: TRBV27; D gene: -; CDR3 protein: CASSLYLGTEAFF; CDR3 DNA: TGTGCCAGCAGTTTATACCTCGGGACTGAAGCTTTCTTT
clone size: many; J gene: TRBJ2-7; V gene: TRBV7-2; D gene: TRBD2; CDR3 protein: CASSPGGGGQYEQYF; CDR3 DNA: TGTGCCAGCAGCCCGGGAGGGGGTGGGCAATACGAGCAGTACTTC
clone size: many; J gene: TRBJ1-1; V gene: TRBV5-1; D gene: TRBD1; CDR3 protein: CASSSTGWNTEAFF; CDR3 DNA: TGCGCCAGCAGCTCGACAGGGTGGAACACTGAAGCTTTCTTT